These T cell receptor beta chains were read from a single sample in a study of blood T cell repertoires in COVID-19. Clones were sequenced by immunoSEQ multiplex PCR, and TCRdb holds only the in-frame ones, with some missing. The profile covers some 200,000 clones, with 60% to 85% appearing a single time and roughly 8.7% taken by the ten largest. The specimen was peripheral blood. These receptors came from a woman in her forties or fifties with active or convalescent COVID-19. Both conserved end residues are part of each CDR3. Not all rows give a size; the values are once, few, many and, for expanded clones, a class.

CDR3: CASSPRGGMSGNTIYF; length: 16; size: few; V: TRBV5-1
CDR3: CASSLTGGRYNEQFF; length: 15; size: NA; V: TRBV6-5
CDR3: CASSLRGTGGDYGYTF; length: 16; size: NA; V: TRBV28
CDR3: CASTTPGVGEKLFF; length: 14; size: NA; V: TRBV28
CDR3: CSVEDQQGTLSDTQYF; length: 16; size: NA; V: TRBV29-1
CDR3: CASSVWTGQNTGELFF; length: 16; size: NA; V: TRBV25-1
CDR3: CASSTRGLNTEAFF; length: 14; size: NA; V: TRBV18
CDR3: CASSPSGGEYSYEQYF; length: 16; size: NA; V: TRBV7-2
CDR3: CAWVAGRRKNYNEQFF; length: 16; size: NA; V: TRBV30
CDR3: CASSYPFASGEETQYF; length: 16; size: NA; V: TRBV6-6
CDR3: CASSLESGRETQYF; length: 14; size: once; V: TRBV18
CDR3: CRAGTDYGYTF; length: 11; size: NA; V: TRBV20-1
CDR3: CASSVGAGTTDTQYF; length: 15; size: NA; V: TRBV9
CDR3: CASSLHRDGSPLHF; length: 14; size: many; V: TRBV28
CDR3: CASSVGAAGGTWETQYF; length: 17; size: NA; V: TRBV9
CDR3: CASSFGTSTDTQYF; length: 14; size: NA; V: TRBV5-1
CDR3: CASNWQGQETQYF; length: 13; size: NA; V: TRBV6-6
CDR3: CASSPETSGTAGELFF; length: 16; size: NA; V: TRBV28
CDR3: CASKWDSWYEQYF; length: 13; size: NA; V: TRBV2
CDR3: CASSAAGAGDYGYTF; length: 15; size: NA; V: TRBV19
CDR3: CASSEALRYQETQYF; length: 15; size: NA; V: TRBV6-1
CDR3: CASTLGQNNYGYTF; length: 14; size: NA; V: TRBV19
CDR3: CASSLSPGHKNTEAFF; length: 16; size: NA; V: TRBV27
CDR3: CASSLARQGPNEKLFF; length: 16; size: NA; V: TRBV7-6
CDR3: CASSLISGGSNEKLFF; length: 16; size: NA; V: TRBV5-1
CDR3: CASSLQGWASTEAFF; length: 15; size: NA; V: TRBV5-4
CDR3: CASSPRTSGYQETQYF; length: 16; size: NA; V: TRBV11-1
CDR3: CASTLGTDNSPLHF; length: 14; size: NA; V: TRBV5-1
CDR3: CASIEGFLRRATDNEQFF; length: 18; size: NA; V: TRBV12-1